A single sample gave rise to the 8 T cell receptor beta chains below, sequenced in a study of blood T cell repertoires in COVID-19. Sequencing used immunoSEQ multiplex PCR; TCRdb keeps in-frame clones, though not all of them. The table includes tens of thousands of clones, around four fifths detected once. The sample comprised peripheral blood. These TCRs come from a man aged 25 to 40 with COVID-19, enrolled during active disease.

DNA of the CDR3: TGTGCCAGCAGGACAGGGGGCGCCGGCTATGGCTACACCTTC. Its translation: CASRTGGAGYGYTF. The chain is built from TRBV2 and TRBJ1-2; the match to TRBD1 covers 10 bases. This CDR3 is built from 14 residues. Germline assignment: CDR1 SNHLY and CDR2 FYNNEI. V lost 6 bases to trimming and J lost 4 bases; unmatched junction nucleotides: 5. Full variable domain (missing parts from reference TRBV2 and TRBJ1-2): EPEVTQTPSHQVTQMGQEVILRCVPISNHLYFYWYRQILGQKVEFLVSFYNNEISEKSEIFDDQFSVERPDGSNFTLKIRSTKLEDSAMYFCASRTGGAGYGYTFGSGTRLTVV.

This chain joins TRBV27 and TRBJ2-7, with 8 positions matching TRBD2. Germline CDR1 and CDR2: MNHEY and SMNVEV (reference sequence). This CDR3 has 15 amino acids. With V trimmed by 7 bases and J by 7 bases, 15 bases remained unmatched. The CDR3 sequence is CASTPRTSGRGEQYF. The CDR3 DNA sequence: TGTGCCAGCACCCCCCGCACTAGCGGCCGAGGGGAGCAGTACTTC.

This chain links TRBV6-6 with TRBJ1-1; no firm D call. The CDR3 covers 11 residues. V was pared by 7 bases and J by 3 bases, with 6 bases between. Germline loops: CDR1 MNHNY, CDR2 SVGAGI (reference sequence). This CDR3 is CASKQDTEAFF. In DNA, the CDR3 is TGTGCCAGCAAGCAGGACACTGAAGCTTTCTTT.

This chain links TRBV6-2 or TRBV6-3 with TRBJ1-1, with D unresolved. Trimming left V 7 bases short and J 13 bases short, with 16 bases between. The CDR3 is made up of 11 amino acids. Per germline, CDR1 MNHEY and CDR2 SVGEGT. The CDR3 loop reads CASIPLICCFF. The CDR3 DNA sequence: TGTGCCAGCATCCCACTGATATGTTGTTTCTTT.

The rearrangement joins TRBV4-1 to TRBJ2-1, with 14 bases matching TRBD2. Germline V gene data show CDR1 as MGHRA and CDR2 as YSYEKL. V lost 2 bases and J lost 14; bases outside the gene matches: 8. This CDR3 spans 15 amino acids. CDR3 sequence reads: CASSQTGTSGGRKFF. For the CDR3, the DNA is TGCGCCAGCAGCCAAACCGGGACTAGCGGGGGCCGGAAGTTCTTC.

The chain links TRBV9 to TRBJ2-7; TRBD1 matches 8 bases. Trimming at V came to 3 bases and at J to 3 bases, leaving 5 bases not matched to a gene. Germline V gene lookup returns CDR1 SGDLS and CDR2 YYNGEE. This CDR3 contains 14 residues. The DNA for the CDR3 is TGTGCCAGCAGCGAGACAGGGGAGATCTACGAGCAGTACTTC. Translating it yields CASSETGEIYEQYF.

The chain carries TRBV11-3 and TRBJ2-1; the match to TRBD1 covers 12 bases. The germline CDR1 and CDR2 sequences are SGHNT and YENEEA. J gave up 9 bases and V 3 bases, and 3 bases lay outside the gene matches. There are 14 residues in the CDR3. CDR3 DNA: TGTGCCAGCAGCTTCGGGACAGGGGGCAGTGAGCAGTTCTTC. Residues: CASSFGTGGSEQFF.

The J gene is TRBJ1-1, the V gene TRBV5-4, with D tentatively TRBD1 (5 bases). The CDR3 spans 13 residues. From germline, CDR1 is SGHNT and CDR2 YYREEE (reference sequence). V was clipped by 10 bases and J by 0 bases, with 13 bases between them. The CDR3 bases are TGTGCCGCGGGGGAGGCCTTGAACACTGAAGCTTTCTTT. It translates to CAAGEALNTEAFF.